This entry lists 3 T cell receptor beta chains sequenced from one sample in a study of cytomegalovirus exposure and HLA in healthy donors. Both 60 Vbeta primers and 13 Jbeta primers went into the PCR. Assay: immunoSEQ multiplex PCR; the TCRdb copy retains only in-frame clones and omits some. The table lists under 200,000 clones, 84% of them singletons. Sequenced input: PBMCs. The receptors come from a boy aged 2-9 years in good health and CMV-seronegative.

The J gene is TRBJ2-7, the V gene TRBV6-5; D gene uncertain. The V gene's germline CDR1 is MNHEY and CDR2 SVGAGI. Trimming pared 6 bases from V and 4 bases from J, leaving 7 bases between. This CDR3 is built from 11 residues. CDR3: CASRALYEQYF. Written as DNA, the CDR3 is TGTGCCAGCAGGGCTTTGTACGAGCAGTACTTC.

The V and J genes are TRBV19 and TRBJ1-1; TRBD1 matches at 8 bases. Germline CDR1 LNHDA, CDR2 SQIVND (reference sequence). The CDR3 has 15 amino acids. The junction had 6 bases not matched to a gene; V was cut back by 5 bases and J by 1 base. The chain's CDR3 is CASSSRGQGNTEAFF. The CDR3 nucleotides read TGTGCCAGTAGTTCCCGAGGACAGGGGAACACTGAAGCTTTCTTT. Combining the CDR3 with reference TRBV19 and TRBJ1-1 gives the whole variable domain DGGITQSPKYLFRKEGQNVTLSCEQNLNHDAMYWYRQDPGQGLRLIYYSQIVNDFQKGDIAEGYSVSREKKESFPLTVTSAQKNPTAFYLCASSSRGQGNTEAFFGQGTRLTVV.

The V call is TRBV12-5, the J call TRBJ2-1; 11 bases match TRBD2. Germline CDR1 and CDR2: LGHNT and FRNRAP. The trim removed 6 bases at V and 4 bases at J, leaving 8 bases unmatched. The CDR3 consists of 16 residues. The CDR3 nucleotides read TGTGCTAGTGGCCTCAAACCTAGCGGGAGGTACAATGAGCAGTTCTTC. Its protein is CASGLKPSGRYNEQFF.